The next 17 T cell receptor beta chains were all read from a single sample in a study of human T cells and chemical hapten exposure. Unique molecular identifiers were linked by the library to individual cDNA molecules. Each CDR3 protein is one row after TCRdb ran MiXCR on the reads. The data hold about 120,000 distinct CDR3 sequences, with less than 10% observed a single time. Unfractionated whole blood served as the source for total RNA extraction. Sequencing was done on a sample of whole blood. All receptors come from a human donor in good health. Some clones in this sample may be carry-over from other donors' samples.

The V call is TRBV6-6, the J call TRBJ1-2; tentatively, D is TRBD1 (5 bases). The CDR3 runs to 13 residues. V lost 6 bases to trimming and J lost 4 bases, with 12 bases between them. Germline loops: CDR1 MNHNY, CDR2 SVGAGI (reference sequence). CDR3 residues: CASRSGASYGYTF. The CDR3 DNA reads TGTGCCAGCAGATCCGGGGCCTCCTATGGCTACACCTTC.

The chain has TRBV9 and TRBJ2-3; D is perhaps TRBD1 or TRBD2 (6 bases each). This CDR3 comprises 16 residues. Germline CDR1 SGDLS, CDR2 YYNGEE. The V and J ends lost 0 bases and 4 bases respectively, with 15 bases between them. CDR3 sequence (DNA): TGTGCCAGCAGCGTAGCCCCGGGGGCCACAGCAGATACGCAGTATTTT. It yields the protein CASSVAPGATADTQYF.

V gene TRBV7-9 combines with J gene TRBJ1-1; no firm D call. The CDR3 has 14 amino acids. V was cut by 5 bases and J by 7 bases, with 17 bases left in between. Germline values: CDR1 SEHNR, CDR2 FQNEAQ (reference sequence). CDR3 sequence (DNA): TGTGCCAGCAGCGCACAAGGCGGGGTCGATGAAGCTTTCTTT. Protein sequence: CASSAQGGVDEAFF.

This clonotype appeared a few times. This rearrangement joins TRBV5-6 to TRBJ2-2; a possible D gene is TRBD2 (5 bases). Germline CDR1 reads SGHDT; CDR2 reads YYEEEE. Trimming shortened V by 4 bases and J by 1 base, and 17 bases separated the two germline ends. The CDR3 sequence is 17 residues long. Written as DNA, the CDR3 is TGTGCCAGCAGCCCACAAGCCCCCGGGGTGAACACCGGGGAGCTGTTTTTT. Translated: CASSPQAPGVNTGELFF.

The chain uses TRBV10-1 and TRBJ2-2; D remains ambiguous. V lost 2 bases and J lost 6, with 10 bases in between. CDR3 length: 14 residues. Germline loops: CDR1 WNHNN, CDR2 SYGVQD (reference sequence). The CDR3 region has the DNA TGCGCCAGCAGTGAGGTTCCTCGGGCCGGGGAGCTGTTTTTT. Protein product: CASSEVPRAGELFF.

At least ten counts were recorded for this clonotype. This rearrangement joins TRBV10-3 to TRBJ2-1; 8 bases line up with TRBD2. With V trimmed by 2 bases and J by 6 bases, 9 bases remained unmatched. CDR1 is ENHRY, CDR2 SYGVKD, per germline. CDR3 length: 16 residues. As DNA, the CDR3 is TGTGCCATCAGTGAGCCTTTAGCGGGATCGCGCAATGAGCAGTTCTTC. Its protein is CAISEPLAGSRNEQFF.

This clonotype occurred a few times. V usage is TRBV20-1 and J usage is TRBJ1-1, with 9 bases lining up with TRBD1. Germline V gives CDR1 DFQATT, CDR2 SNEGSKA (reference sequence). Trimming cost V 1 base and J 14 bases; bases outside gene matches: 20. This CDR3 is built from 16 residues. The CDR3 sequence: CSARGGRRRVGDRGFF. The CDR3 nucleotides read TGCAGTGCTAGAGGGGGGCGACGAAGGGTCGGTGACAGGGGGTTCTTT.

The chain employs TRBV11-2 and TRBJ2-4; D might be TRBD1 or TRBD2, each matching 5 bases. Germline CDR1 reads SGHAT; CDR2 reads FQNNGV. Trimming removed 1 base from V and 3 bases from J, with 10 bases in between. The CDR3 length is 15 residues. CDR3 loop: CASSLVLGDKNIQYF. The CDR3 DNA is TGTGCCAGCAGCTTAGTCCTGGGGGACAAAAACATTCAGTACTTC.

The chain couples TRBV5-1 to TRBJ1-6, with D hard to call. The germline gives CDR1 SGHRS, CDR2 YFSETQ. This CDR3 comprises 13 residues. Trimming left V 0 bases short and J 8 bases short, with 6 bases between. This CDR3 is CASSLGTDSPLHF. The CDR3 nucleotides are TGCGCCAGCAGCTTGGGGACGGATTCACCCCTCCACTTT.

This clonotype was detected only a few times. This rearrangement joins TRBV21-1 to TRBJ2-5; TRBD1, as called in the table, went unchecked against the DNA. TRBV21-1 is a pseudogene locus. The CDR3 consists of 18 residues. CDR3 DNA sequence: TGTGCCAGCAGCAAAGAAGATCCGGACAGCGGGGGGCTGGAGACCCAGTACTTC. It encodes CASSKEDPDSGGLETQYF.

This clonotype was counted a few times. This chain's CDR3 is CAISDRSSDQPQHF. The CDR3 DNA follows: TGTGCCATCAGTGATCGCAGCTCCGATCAGCCCCAGCATTTT. V is TRBV10-3 and J is TRBJ1-5; D call uncertain. V lost 3 bases to trimming and J lost 5 bases, with 11 bases between them. The CDR3 loop spans 14 amino acids. Germline V gene data show CDR1 as ENHRY and CDR2 as SYGVKD.

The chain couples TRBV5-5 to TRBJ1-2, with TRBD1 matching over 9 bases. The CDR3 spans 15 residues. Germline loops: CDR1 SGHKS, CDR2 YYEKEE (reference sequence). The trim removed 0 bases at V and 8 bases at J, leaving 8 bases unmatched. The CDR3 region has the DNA TGTGCCAGCAGCTTGGATTCGGGACAGGGTTCCGGCTACACCTTC. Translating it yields CASSLDSGQGSGYTF.

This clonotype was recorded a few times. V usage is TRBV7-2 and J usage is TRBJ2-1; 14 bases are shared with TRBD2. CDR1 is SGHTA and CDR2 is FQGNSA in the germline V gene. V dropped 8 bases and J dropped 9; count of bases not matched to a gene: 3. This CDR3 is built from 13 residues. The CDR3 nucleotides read TGTGCCAGCGGGACTAGCGGGAGCCTTGAGCAGTTCTTC. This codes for CASGTSGSLEQFF.

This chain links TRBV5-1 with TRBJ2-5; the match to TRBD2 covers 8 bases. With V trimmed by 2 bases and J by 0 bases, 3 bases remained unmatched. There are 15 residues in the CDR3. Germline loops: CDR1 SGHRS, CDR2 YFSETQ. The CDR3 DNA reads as TGCGCCAGCAGCTTTCTAGCGGGCAACCAAGAGACCCAGTACTTC. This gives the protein CASSFLAGNQETQYF.

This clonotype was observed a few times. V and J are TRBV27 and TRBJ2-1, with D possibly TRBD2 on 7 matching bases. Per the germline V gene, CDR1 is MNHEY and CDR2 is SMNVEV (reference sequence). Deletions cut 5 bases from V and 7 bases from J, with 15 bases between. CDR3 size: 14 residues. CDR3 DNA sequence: TGTGCCAGCAGTATTCTAGGGGGGGGGAATGAGCAGTTCTTC. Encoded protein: CASSILGGGNEQFF.

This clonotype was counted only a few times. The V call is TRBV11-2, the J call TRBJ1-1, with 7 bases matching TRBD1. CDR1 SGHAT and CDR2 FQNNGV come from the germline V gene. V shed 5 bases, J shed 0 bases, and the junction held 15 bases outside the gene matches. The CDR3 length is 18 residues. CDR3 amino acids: CASSPSQGTVSLNTEAFF. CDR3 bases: TGTGCCAGCAGCCCGTCACAGGGGACAGTTTCTTTGAACACTGAAGCTTTCTTT. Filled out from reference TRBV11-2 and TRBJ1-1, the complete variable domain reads EAGVAQSPRYKIIEKRQSVAFWCNPISGHATLYWYQQILGQGPKLLIQFQNNGVVDDSQLPKDRFSAERLKGVDSTLKIQPAKLEDSAVYLCASSPSQGTVSLNTEAFFGQGTRLTVV.

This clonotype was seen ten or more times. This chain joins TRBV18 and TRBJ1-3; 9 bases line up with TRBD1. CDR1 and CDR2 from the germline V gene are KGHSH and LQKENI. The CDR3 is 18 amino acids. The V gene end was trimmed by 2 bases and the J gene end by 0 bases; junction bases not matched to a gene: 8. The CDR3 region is CASSPGTGKLNSGNTIYF. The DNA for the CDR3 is TGTGCCAGCTCACCAGGGACAGGGAAACTGAACTCTGGAAACACCATATATTTT.